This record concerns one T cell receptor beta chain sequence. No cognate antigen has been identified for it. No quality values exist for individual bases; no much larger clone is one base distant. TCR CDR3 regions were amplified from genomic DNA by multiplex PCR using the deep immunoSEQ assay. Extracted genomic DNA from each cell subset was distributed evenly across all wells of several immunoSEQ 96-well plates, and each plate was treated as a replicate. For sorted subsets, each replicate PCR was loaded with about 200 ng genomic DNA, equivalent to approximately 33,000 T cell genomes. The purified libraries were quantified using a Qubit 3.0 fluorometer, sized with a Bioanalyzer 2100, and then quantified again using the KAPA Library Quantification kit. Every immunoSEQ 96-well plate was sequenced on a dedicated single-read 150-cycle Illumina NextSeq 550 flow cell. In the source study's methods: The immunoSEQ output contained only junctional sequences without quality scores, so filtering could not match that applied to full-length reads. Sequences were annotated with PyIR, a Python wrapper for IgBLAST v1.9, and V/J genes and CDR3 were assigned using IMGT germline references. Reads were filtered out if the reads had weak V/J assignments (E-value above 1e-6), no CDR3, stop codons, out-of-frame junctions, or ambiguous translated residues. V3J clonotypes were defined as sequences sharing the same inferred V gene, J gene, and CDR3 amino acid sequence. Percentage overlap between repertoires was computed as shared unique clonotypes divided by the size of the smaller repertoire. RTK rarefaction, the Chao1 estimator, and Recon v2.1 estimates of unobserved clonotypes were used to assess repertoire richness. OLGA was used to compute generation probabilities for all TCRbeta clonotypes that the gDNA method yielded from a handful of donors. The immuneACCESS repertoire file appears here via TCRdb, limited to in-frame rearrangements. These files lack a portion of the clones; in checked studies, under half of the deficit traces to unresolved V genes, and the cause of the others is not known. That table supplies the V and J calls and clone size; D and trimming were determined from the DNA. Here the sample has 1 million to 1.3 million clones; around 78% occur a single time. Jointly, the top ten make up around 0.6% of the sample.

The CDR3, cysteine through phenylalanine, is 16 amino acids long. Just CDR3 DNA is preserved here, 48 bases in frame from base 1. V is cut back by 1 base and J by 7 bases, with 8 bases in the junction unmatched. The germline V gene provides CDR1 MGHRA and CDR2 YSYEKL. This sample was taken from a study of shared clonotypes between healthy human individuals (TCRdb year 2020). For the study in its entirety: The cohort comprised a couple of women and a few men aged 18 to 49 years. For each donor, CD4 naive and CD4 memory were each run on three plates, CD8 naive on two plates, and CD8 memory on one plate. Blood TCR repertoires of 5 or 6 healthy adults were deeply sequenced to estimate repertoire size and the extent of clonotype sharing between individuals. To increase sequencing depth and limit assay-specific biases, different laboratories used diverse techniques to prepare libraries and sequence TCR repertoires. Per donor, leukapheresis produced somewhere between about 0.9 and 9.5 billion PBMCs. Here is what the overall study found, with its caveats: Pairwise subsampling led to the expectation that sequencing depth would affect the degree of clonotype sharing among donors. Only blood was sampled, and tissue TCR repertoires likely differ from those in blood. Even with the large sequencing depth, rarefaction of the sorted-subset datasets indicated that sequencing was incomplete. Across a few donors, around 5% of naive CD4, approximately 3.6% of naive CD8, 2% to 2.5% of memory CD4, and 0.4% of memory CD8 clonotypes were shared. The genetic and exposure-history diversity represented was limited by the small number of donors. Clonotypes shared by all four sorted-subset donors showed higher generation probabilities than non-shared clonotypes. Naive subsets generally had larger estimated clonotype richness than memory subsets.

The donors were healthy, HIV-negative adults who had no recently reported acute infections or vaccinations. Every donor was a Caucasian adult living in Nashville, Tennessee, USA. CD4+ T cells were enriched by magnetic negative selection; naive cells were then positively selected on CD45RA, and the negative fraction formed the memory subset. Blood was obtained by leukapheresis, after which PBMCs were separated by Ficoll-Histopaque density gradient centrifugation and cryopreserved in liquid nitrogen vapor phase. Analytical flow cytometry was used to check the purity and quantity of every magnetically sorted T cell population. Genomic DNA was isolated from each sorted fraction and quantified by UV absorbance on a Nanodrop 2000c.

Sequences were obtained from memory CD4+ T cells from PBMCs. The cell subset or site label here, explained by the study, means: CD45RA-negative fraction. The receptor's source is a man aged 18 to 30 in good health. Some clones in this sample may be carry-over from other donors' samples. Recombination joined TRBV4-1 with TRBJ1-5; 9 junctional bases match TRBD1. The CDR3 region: CASSQVGGTGLQPQHF. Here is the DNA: TGCGCCAGCAGCCAAGTTGGAGGGACAGGGTTGCAGCCCCAGCATTTT.